This is a list of T cell receptor beta chains from one sample in a study of blood T cell repertoires in COVID-19. Clones were read by immunoSEQ multiplex PCR, and TCRdb kept only the in-frame ones, dropping some. The data hold about 300,000 clones, with around 92% observed a single time. Sequenced: PBMCs or T cells enriched from blood (not recorded which). These receptors were obtained from a woman in her forties or fifties who had been exposed to COVID-19. Each CDR3 is given with its conserved first and last residue. The D gene is left open where the match is weak. The listing skips clone size in some rows; elsewhere it reads once, few, many or a size class.

j_call v_call clone_size d_call cdr3_aa cdr3_nt
TRBJ2-5 TRBV10-3 NA NA CAISESEGGLETQYF TGTGCCATCAGTGAGTCAGAAGGGGGTCTAGAGACCCAGTACTTC
TRBJ2-3 TRBV5-6 NA TRBD2 CASSSWTSGGSTDTQYF TGTGCCAGCAGTTCGTGGACTAGCGGGGGGAGCACAGATACGCAGTATTTT
TRBJ2-1 TRBV11-3 NA TRBD1 CASSYGQGGTYEQFF TGTGCCAGCAGCTACGGACAGGGGGGTACCTATGAGCAGTTCTTC
TRBJ1-2 TRBV30 NA TRBD1 CAWSVKSRTGGYGYTF TGTGCCTGGAGTGTTAAGTCCCGGACAGGGGGTTATGGCTACACCTTC
TRBJ2-1 TRBV10-3 NA TRBD1 CAINWGQGAGEQFF TGTGCCATCAACTGGGGACAGGGGGCAGGAGAGCAGTTCTTC
TRBJ1-5 TRBV29-1 NA NA CSVTSGDPNQPQHF TGCAGCGTGACTTCAGGGGACCCAAATCAGCCCCAGCATTTT
TRBJ2-7 TRBV7-7 NA NA CASSLEYSYEQYF TGTGCTAGCAGCTTAGAGTACAGCTACGAGCAGTACTTC
TRBJ2-4 TRBV2 NA TRBD2 CASSSSGDKNIQYF TGTGCCAGCAGTAGTAGCGGGGATAAAAACATTCAGTACTTC
TRBJ1-2 TRBV4-1 many TRBD1 CASSQDFRGTGIGYTF TGCGCCAGCAGCCAAGATTTTCGAGGGACAGGGATAGGCTACACCTTC
TRBJ1-5 TRBV6-1 NA NA CASSVRSGRSSNQPQHF TGTGCCAGCAGTGTACGGTCAGGGCGTTCGAGCAATCAGCCCCAGCATTTT
TRBJ2-3 TRBV7-9 NA TRBD2 CASSLGASGMFTDTQYF TGTGCCAGCAGCTTAGGAGCTAGCGGGATGTTCACAGATACGCAGTATTTT
TRBJ2-3 TRBV28 NA TRBD1 CASSLVGQGLDTQYF TGTGCCAGCAGTTTGGTCGGACAGGGTCTCGATACGCAGTATTTT
TRBJ2-7 TRBV5-1 NA NA CASSTGNEQYF TGCGCCAGCAGCACAGGAAACGAGCAGTACTTC
TRBJ2-1 TRBV7-9 NA NA CASSLVSQGSYNEQFF TGTGCCAGCAGCTTAGTGTCACAGGGCTCCTACAATGAGCAGTTCTTC
TRBJ2-6 TRBV24-1 NA NA CATEGAGANVLTF TGTGCCACCGAGGGAGCCGGGGCCAACGTCCTGACTTTC
TRBJ1-5 TRBV28 NA NA CASSRGNQPQHF TGTGCCAGCAGCCGGGGGAATCAGCCCCAGCATTTT
TRBJ2-1 TRBV30 NA TRBD2 CAWTELVFLRGGIHEQFF TGTGCCTGGACGGAATTAGTATTCTTGCGGGGGGGCATCCATGAGCAGTTCTTC
TRBJ2-1 TRBV5-4 NA NA CASSSTGLGDNEQFF TGTGCCAGCAGCTCCACAGGGTTAGGAGACAATGAGCAGTTCTTC
TRBJ2-7 TRBV6-5 NA TRBD2 CASRPTSGGSYEQYF TGTGCCAGCAGACCAACTAGCGGGGGTTCCTACGAGCAGTACTTC
TRBJ2-3 TRBV11-3 NA NA CASSVTGISSSMDTQYF TGTGCCAGCAGCGTAACGGGGATAAGTTCTTCTATGGATACGCAGTATTTT
TRBJ2-2 TRBV5-1 once TRBD2 CASRPPGTSGGTGELFF TGCGCCAGCAGACCTCCCGGGACTAGCGGGGGGACCGGGGAGCTGTTTTTT
TRBJ1-6 TRBV5-1 NA NA CASSLSGRGPLPLHF TGCGCCAGCAGCTTAAGTGGCAGGGGCCCTTTGCCCCTCCACTTT
TRBJ2-3 TRBV5-4 once TRBD2 CASSLGLAGSLGDTQYF TGTGCCAGCAGCTTGGGACTAGCGGGATCCTTGGGGGATACGCAGTATTTT
TRBJ2-7 TRBV5-1 NA NA CASSGRGYGDEQYF TGCGCCAGCAGCGGCAGGGGTTATGGCGACGAGCAGTACTTC
TRBJ1-1 TRBV19 NA NA CASRDDGSTEAFF TGTGCCAGTAGGGATGACGGGAGCACTGAAGCTTTCTTT
TRBJ1-1 TRBV28 NA TRBD1 CASSLFRSGGTEAFF TGTGCCAGCAGTTTATTTAGGTCAGGGGGGACTGAAGCTTTCTTT
TRBJ2-5 TRBV28 NA NA CASNKPVRGETQYF TGTGCCAGCAACAAACCCGTCAGGGGAGAGACCCAGTACTTC
TRBJ1-1 TRBV25-1 NA NA CATRQDFNTEAFF TGTGCCACCCGACAGGACTTCAACACTGAAGCTTTCTTT
TRBJ2-5 TRBV2 NA NA CASRDRTHQETQYF TGTGCCAGCAGGGACAGAACCCACCAAGAGACCCAGTACTTC
TRBJ1-2 TRBV3-1/TRBV3-2 NA NA CASRSKGLDGYTF TGTGCCAGCAGGAGCAAGGGACTGGATGGCTACACCTTC
TRBJ2-1 TRBV7-2 NA NA CASSFDNVYNEQFF TGTGCCAGCAGCTTCGACAACGTCTACAATGAGCAGTTCTTC
TRBJ2-7 TRBV7-8 NA TRBD1 CASSYDRVTYEQYF TGTGCCAGCAGCTACGACAGGGTCACCTACGAGCAGTACTTC
TRBJ2-7 TRBV3-1/TRBV3-2 NA TRBD1 CASSQKLGQGSYEQYF TGTGCCAGCAGTCAAAAGCTGGGACAGGGTTCCTACGAGCAGTACTTC
TRBJ2-7 TRBV7-6 NA TRBD1 CASSPRGGDRGSYEQYF TGTGCCAGCAGCCCCAGAGGTGGGGACAGGGGCTCCTACGAGCAGTACTTC
TRBJ1-5 TRBV13 NA TRBD1 CASSGTGANQPQHF TGTGCCAGCAGCGGGACAGGGGCCAATCAGCCCCAGCATTTT
TRBJ1-2 TRBV11-2 NA NA CASSSLSGLNYGYTF TGTGCCAGCAGCTCCTTAAGCGGACTAAACTATGGCTACACCTTC
TRBJ2-4 TRBV4-2 few NA CASSPQGGSGKNIQYF TGTGCCAGCAGCCCTCAAGGGGGATCGGGCAAAAACATTCAGTACTTC
TRBJ1-1 TRBV19 NA NA CASSRDSGYPGTEAFF TGTGCCAGTAGTAGGGACTCGGGTTATCCGGGCACTGAAGCTTTCTTT
TRBJ2-3 TRBV28 NA TRBD2 CASSLSLLAGEADTQYF TGTGCCAGCAGTTTATCCCTACTAGCGGGAGAGGCAGATACGCAGTATTTT
TRBJ2-2 TRBV4-2 NA TRBD2 CASSQVAGANTGELFF TGTGCCAGCAGCCAAGTAGCGGGGGCGAACACCGGGGAGCTGTTTTTT
TRBJ1-1 TRBV28 NA NA CASSSRGGNTEAFF TGTGCCAGCAGTTCCAGGGGCGGGAACACTGAAGCTTTCTTT
TRBJ2-2 TRBV19 NA NA CASTLGDMNTGELFF TGTGCCAGTACTCTCGGGGACATGAACACCGGGGAGCTGTTTTTT
TRBJ1-1 TRBV5-4 NA TRBD1 CASRKTGARINTEAFF TGTGCCAGCAGAAAAACAGGGGCTCGTATAAACACTGAAGCTTTCTTT
TRBJ1-3 TRBV19 NA NA CASRVQGKSGNTIYF TGTGCCAGTAGGGTACAGGGTAAATCTGGAAACACCATATATTTT
TRBJ1-2 TRBV30 NA NA CAWSVWGSAPNF TGTGCCTGGAGTGTGTGGGGCAGTGCGCCTAACTTC
TRBJ1-2 TRBV28 NA NA CASSSAGYNYGYTF TGTGCCAGCAGTTCTGCAGGGTATAACTATGGCTACACCTTC
TRBJ1-4 TRBV7-9 NA NA CASSPGEGGTNEKLFF TGTGCCAGCAGCCCTGGGGAGGGGGGAACTAATGAAAAACTGTTTTTT
TRBJ1-1 TRBV4-1 NA NA CASSQSGQGSTEAFF TGCGCCAGCAGCCAAAGTGGGCAGGGGTCCACTGAAGCTTTCTTT